This T cell receptor beta chain was obtained from a study of OX40 agonist ivuxolimab in advanced cancers. Profiling relied on immunoSEQ multiplex PCR, and the TCRdb table lists in-frame clones only, not all of them. The repertoire holds fewer than 45,000 clones, with around four fifths as singletons. This clone is medium-sized within its sample. Specimen: CD4+ or CD8+ T cells sorted from blood, collected in a trial of the OX40 agonist ivuxolimab. The sequence was collected from an adult with an advanced solid tumor such as melanoma, head and neck, liver or kidney cancer.

CDR3 nucleotides: TGTGCCAGCAGAACAGCTGGGGTGGGAGGACAGCCCCAGCATTTT. Its translation is CASRTAGVGGQPQHF. This sequence joins TRBV28 and TRBJ1-5; D is unclear. The V end was cut by 6 bases, the J end by 7 bases, with 19 bases between. This CDR3 region has 15 residues. From germline, CDR1 is MDHEN and CDR2 SYDVKM.